A single T cell receptor beta chain is shown here with its context. Antigen unknown. J gave up 2 bases and V 0 bases, and 6 bases lay outside the gene matches. There are 17 residues in the CDR3. Profiled with immunoSEQ multiplex PCR; TCRdb holds only in-frame clones, not every one. The table has about 33,000 clones, about 70% seen once. The record originates from a study of PD-1 blockade in classical Hodgkin lymphoma. Study in general: Nivolumab was given intravenously to patients at 3 mg/kg every 2 weeks. General study points: A reduction in baseline TCR diversity was reportedly seen in newly diagnosed patients relative to healthy donors.

Specified time point: cycle 4 day 1 (C4D1), after 6 weeks of nivolumab. Every patient had relapsed following autologous stem cell transplantation, and cohorts differed in brentuximab vedotin exposure. The origin of this receptor is a human donor with classical Hodgkin lymphoma. The chain is built from TRBV23-1 and TRBJ2-5; TRBD2 matches 10 bases. TRBV23-1 is annotated as an ORF whose role is uncertain. The source was peripheral blood mononuclear cells (PBMCs), collected before the fourth cycle of nivolumab. CDR3 DNA sequence: TGCGCCAGCAGTCAATCGGAAGCGGGGGGGGTACAAGAGACCCAGTACTTC. It yields the protein CASSQSEAGGVQETQYF.